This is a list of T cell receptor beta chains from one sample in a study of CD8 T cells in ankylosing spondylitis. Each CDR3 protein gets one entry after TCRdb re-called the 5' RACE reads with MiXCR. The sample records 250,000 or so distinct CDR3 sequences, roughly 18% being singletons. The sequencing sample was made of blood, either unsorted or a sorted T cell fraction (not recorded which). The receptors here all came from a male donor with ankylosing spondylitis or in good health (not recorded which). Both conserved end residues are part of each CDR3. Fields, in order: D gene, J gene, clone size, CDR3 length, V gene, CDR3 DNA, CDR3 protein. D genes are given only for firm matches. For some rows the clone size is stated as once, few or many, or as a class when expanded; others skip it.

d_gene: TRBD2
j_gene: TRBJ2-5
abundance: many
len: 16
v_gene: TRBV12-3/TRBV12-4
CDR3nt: TGTGCCAGCAGTCGGGTTAGCGGGGGGCTCCAAGAGACCCAGTACTTC
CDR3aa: CASSRVSGGLQETQYF

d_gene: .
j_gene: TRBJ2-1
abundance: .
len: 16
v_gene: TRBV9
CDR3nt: TGTGCCAGCAGCGAACCCCCAGGGTATGAATACAATGAGCAGTTCTTC
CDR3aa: CASSEPPGYEYNEQFF

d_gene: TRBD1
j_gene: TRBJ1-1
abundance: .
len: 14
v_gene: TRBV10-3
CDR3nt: TGTGCCATCACTGCGACAGGGGCTGGCACTGAAGCTTTCTTT
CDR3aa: CAITATGAGTEAFF

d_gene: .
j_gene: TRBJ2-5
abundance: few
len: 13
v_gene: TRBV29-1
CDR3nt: TGCAGCGTTGAAAGACAGAACCAAGAGACCCAGTACTTC
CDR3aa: CSVERQNQETQYF

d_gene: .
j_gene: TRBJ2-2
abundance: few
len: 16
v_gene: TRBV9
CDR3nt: TGTGCCAGCAGCGTAGATTTCCGGACACAGACCGGGGAGCTGTTTTTT
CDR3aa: CASSVDFRTQTGELFF

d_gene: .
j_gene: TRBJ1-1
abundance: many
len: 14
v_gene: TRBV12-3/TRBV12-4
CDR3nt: TGTGCCAGCAGTTTTGGTGAGGAGAACACTGAAGCTTTCTTT
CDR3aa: CASSFGEENTEAFF

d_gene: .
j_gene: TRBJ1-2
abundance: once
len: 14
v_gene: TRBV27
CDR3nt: TGTGCCAGCAGTTTATCCGCCAGCCCCTATGGCTACACCTTC
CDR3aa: CASSLSASPYGYTF

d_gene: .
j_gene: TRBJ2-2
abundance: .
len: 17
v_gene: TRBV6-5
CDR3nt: TGTGCCAGCAGTTCAGAGACCGGGACGCTCGACACCGGGGAGCTGTTTTTT
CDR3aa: CASSSETGTLDTGELFF

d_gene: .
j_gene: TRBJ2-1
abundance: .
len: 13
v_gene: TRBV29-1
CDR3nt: TGCAGCGTTGAAGACCTTAGGGGTGATGAGCAGTTCTTC
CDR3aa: CSVEDLRGDEQFF

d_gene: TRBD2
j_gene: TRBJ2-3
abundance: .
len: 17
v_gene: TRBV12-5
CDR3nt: TGTGCTAGTTTGCCGGGACTAGCGGGAGGGCCTCCAGATACGCAGTATTTT
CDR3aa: CASLPGLAGGPPDTQYF

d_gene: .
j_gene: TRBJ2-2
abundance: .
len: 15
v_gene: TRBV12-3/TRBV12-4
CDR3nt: TGTGCCGTCGGGGGAACGGGGAGAGGGTCCGGGGAGCTGTTTTTT
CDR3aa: CAVGGTGRGSGELFF

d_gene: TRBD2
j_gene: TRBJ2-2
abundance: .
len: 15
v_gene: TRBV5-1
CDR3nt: TGCGCCAGCAGGGCGGGAGTTGCTAACACCGGGGAGCTGTTTTTT
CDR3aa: CASRAGVANTGELFF

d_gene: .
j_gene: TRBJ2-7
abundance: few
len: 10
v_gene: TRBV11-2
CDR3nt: TGTGCCAGCAGCTTAGGTGAAGACTACTTC
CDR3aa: CASSLGEDYF

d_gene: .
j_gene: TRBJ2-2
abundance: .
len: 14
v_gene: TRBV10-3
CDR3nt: TGTGCCATCCGAGACCTAGACGACACCGGGGAGCTGTTTTTT
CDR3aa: CAIRDLDDTGELFF

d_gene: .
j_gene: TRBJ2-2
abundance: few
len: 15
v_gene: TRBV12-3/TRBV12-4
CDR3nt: TGTGCCAGCAGTTTCGTACAGGGAGACACCGGGGAGCTGTTTTTT
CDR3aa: CASSFVQGDTGELFF

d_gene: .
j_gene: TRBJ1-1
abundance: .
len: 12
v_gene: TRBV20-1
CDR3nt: TGCAGTGCTAGAGAGGGCAACACTGAAGCTTTCTTT
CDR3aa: CSAREGNTEAFF

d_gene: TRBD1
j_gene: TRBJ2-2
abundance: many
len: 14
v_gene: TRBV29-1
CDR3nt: TGCAGCGCCCAGGGGGCTAGTTCGCCCGGGGAGCTGTTTTTT
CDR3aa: CSAQGASSPGELFF

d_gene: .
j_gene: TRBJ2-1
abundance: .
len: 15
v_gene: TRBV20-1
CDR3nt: TGCAGTGCTAGGCTTGAGGCAACCCGATCAAGGGAGCAGTTCTTC
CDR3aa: CSARLEATRSREQFF

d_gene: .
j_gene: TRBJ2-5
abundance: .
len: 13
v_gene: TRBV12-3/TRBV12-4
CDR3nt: TGTGCCAGCAGTTCTGCAGGGTTAGAGACCCAGTACTTC
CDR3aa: CASSSAGLETQYF

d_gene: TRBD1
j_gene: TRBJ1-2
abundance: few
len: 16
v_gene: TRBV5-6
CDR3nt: TGTGCCAGCAGCTTGGTCGGAGGGGGCGTCCGGACTGGCTACACCTTC
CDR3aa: CASSLVGGGVRTGYTF

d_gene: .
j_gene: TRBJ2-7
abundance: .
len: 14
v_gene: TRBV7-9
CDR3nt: TGTGCCAGCAGCTCCTCGACAGACGGACACGAGCAGTACTTC
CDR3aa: CASSSSTDGHEQYF

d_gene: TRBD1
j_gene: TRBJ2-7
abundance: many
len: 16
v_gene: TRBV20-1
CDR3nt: TGCAGTGCTAGACTTACACCCGGACAGGGTTCCTACGAGCAGTACTTC
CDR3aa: CSARLTPGQGSYEQYF

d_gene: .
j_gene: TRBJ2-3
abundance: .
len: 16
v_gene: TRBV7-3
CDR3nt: TGTGCCAGCAGCTCAATAGCGGTAGAGAACACAGATACGCAGTATTTT
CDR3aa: CASSSIAVENTDTQYF

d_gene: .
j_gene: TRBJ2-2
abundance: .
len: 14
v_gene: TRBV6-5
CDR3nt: TGTGCCAGCAGTTACTCCAAGGCGACCGGGGAGCTGTTTTTT
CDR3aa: CASSYSKATGELFF

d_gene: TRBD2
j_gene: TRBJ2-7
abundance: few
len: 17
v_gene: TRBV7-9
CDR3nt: TGTGCCAGCAGCAAAGGGACTAGCGGGAGTCGCGCCCACGAGCAGTACTTC
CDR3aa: CASSKGTSGSRAHEQYF

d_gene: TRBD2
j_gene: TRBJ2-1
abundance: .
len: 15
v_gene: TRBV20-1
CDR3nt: TGCAGTGCAAGGAGGGGAGGGAGCTCCTACAATGAGCAGTTCTTC
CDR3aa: CSARRGGSSYNEQFF

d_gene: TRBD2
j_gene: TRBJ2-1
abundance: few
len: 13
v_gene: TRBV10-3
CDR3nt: TGTGCCATCAAGGCGGGAGTTGACGGTGAGCAGTTCTTC
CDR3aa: CAIKAGVDGEQFF

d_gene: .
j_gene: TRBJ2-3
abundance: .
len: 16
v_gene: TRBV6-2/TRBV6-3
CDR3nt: TGTGCCAGCAGTTATCTTCCGGGACCGACGGCAGATACGCAGTATTTT
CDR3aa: CASSYLPGPTADTQYF

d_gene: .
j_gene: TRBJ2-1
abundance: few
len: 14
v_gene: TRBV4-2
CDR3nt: TGTGCCAGCAGCCAAGATCGAGGAGTAAATGAGCAGTTCTTC
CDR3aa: CASSQDRGVNEQFF

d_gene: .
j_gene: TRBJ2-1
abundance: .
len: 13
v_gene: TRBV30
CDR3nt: TGTGCCTGGAGTCCCGCCGGGACTTCTGAGCAGTTCTTC
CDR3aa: CAWSPAGTSEQFF

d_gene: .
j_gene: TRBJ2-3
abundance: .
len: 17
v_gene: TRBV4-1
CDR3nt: TGCGCCAGCAGCCAAGATCTAGGACTTCCTTTTACAGATACGCAGTATTTT
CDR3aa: CASSQDLGLPFTDTQYF

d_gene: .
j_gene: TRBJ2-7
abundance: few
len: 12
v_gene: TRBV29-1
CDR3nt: TGCAGCGTGCTGCTGACAGCCTACGAGCAGTACTTC
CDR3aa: CSVLLTAYEQYF

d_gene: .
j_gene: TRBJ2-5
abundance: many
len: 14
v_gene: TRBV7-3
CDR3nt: TGTGCCAGCAGCTTATCAGGAGAGGAAGAGACCCAGTACTTC
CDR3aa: CASSLSGEEETQYF